This TCR beta chain was sequenced in a study of blood T cell repertoires in COVID-19. Method: immunoSEQ multiplex PCR; TCRdb's copy keeps in-frame clones and lacks some. The sample holds some 70,000 clones, about 87% seen once. V was trimmed by 5 bases and J by 5 bases, leaving 16 bases between them. Germline CDR1 and CDR2: SNHLY and FYNNEI. This CDR3 has 16 amino acids. Sequencing used peripheral blood. The chain links TRBV2 to TRBJ1-6; unclear D gene. The clonotype originates from a woman aged 70-85 years with acute or convalescent COVID-19. For the CDR3, the DNA is TGTGCCAGCAGTACACCGTCTGGGCACAATAATTCACCCCTCCACTTT. It yields the protein CASSTPSGHNNSPLHF. The full variable domain, rest sourced from reference TRBV2 and TRBJ1-6, is EPEVTQTPSHQVTQMGQEVILRCVPISNHLYFYWYRQILGQKVEFLVSFYNNEISEKSEIFDDQFSVERPDGSNFTLKIRSTKLEDSAMYFCASSTPSGHNNSPLHFGNGTRLTVT.